Below, 9 T cell receptor beta chains from the same sample are listed, as sequenced in a study of human T cells and chemical hapten exposure. TCRdb re-analysed the RACE reads in MiXCR, keeping a single row per CDR3 protein. This repertoire shows tens of thousands of distinct CDR3 sequences, about 5.6% found once; its top ten account for 5% to 7%. Stated time point: patch test 3, about 24 weeks after DPC sensitization. This sample's treatment: therapeutic diphenylcyclopropenone sensitization with weekly scalp DPC. Sequencing used whole blood, obtained in connection with sensitization to the hapten diphenylcyclopropenone (DPC). These receptor sequences come from a man under 40 with alopecia areata. Some clones in this sample may be carry-over from other donors' samples.

The table lists this clonotype with many counts. This sequence joins TRBV11-2 and TRBJ2-7, with 14 bases matching TRBD2. The CDR3 has 15 amino acids. Germline V lookup: CDR1 SGHAT, CDR2 FQNNGV. V trimming: 5 bases; J trimming: 9 bases; junction bases outside the gene matches: 9. The CDR3 DNA follows: TGTGCCAGCAGCCCTGGGACTAGCGGGAGTCCCCGGCAGTACTTC. Translation: CASSPGTSGSPRQYF.

The V call is TRBV4-2, the J call TRBJ1-2, with no clear D. CDR1 LGHNA and CDR2 YNFKEQ come from the germline V gene. CDR3 length equals 17 residues. V lost 0 bases to trimming and J lost 0 bases, with 14 bases between them. The CDR3 sequence: CASSQEGYERANYGYTF. The CDR3, as DNA: TGTGCCAGCAGCCAAGAGGGGTACGAGCGAGCTAACTATGGCTACACCTTC.

This clonotype was counted many times. One end of the junction is discordant with germline, which a read error may explain. The chain combines TRBV30 with TRBJ2-2, with D perhaps being TRBD1 or TRBD2 (6 bases each). The CDR3 extends over 18 amino acids. Germline assignment: CDR1 GTSNPN and CDR2 SVGIG (reference sequence). CDR3 region: CAWSAASGHRRSNRELCF. CDR3 nucleotide sequence: TGTGCCTGGAGTGCCGCCTCGGGACACCGAAGGAGTAACCGGGAGCTGTGTTTT.

This clonotype has ten or more counts. The rearrangement links TRBV29-1 to TRBJ2-7, with a tentative D call TRBD1 (7 bases). Germline V gene data show CDR1 as SQVTM and CDR2 as ANQGSEA. With 3 bases removed from V and 5 bases from J, the gap between germline ends came to 14 bases. The CDR3 has 13 amino acids. The DNA of the CDR3 is TGCAGCGTTGAGGGGGGACAGATAGACGAGCAGTACTTC. Translating gives CSVEGGQIDEQYF.

The J gene is TRBJ2-3, the V gene TRBV5-6; TRBD2 matches at 7 bases. CDR3 length equals 14 residues. V was clipped by 0 bases and J by 4 bases; unmatched bases: 2. CDR1 is SGHDT and CDR2 is YYEEEE in the germline V gene. The CDR3 here is CASSLGLASDTQYF. The CDR3 bases are TGTGCCAGCAGCTTGGGACTAGCTTCAGATACGCAGTATTTT.

In its sample, this clonotype was seen many times. This chain joins TRBV10-1 and TRBJ2-3; either TRBD1 or TRBD2 may supply D (5 bases each). V dropped 4 bases and J dropped 2 bases, with 13 bases sitting between them. This CDR3 has 15 residues. The germline gives CDR1 WNHNN, CDR2 SYGVQD (reference sequence). CDR3 bases: TGCGCCAGCAGTGGGGACCAGTGGGACACAGATACGCAGTATTTT. Its translation: CASSGDQWDTDTQYF.

A few counts support this clonotype. This rearrangement joins TRBV7-9 to TRBJ2-7; D call uncertain. The CDR3 runs 14 residues. The ends were cut back, 3 bases at V and 0 bases at J, with 9 bases in the middle. CDR1 SEHNR and CDR2 FQNEAQ come from the germline V gene (reference sequence). CDR3 amino acids: CASSFGRNSYEQYF. DNA of the CDR3: TGTGCCAGCAGCTTTGGGCGGAACTCCTACGAGCAGTACTTC.

This clonotype was detected ten times or more. The chain has TRBV29-1 and TRBJ2-3, with TRBD2 matching 11 bases. The V gene's germline CDR1 is SQVTM and CDR2 ANQGSEA. The J segment lost 4 bases and the V segment lost 4 bases, leaving 16 bases of the junction unmatched. The CDR3 length is 18 residues. This CDR3 reads CSVVLLGGTSGFPDTQYF. DNA for the CDR3: TGCAGCGTTGTCCTTCTGGGGGGGACTAGCGGATTTCCAGATACGCAGTATTTT.

By sample fraction, this clonotype is medium-sized. V and J are TRBV13 and TRBJ1-1; D call uncertain. CDR3 length: 13 amino acids. V was pared by 5 bases and J by 0 bases, with 7 bases between. In germline, CDR1 is PRHDT, CDR2 FYEKMQ (reference sequence). CDR3 residues: CASSVGLNTEAFF. The CDR3 region has the DNA TGTGCCAGCAGCGTCGGGCTGAACACTGAAGCTTTCTTT. The variable domain in full, completed from reference TRBV13 and TRBJ1-1, reads AAGVIQSPRHLIKEKRETATLKCYPIPRHDTVYWYQQGPGQDPQFLISFYEKMQSDKGSIPDRFSAQQFSDYHSELNMSSLELGDSALYFCASSVGLNTEAFFGQGTRLTVV.